This T cell receptor beta chain was profiled in a study of cytomegalovirus exposure and HLA in healthy donors. CDR3 length: 13 residues. The V end was cut by 6 bases, the J end by 4 bases, with 12 bases between. The germline gives CDR1 MNHEY, CDR2 SMNVEV (reference sequence). The PCR contained 60 Vbeta and 13 Jbeta primers. Assay: immunoSEQ multiplex PCR; the TCRdb copy retains only in-frame clones and omits some. The sample holds more than 150,000 clones; about 85% are singletons and the top ten take about 2.4%. The sequence was obtained from a woman aged 18 to 35 in good health and CMV-seronegative. Sequenced: PBMCs. V and J are TRBV27 and TRBJ1-2, with D perhaps matching TRBD1 (5 bases). This chain's CDR3 is CASRLRQSYGYTF. For the CDR3, the DNA is TGTGCCAGCAGACTCCGACAGTCCTATGGCTACACCTTC.